The rows below give T cell receptor beta chains drawn from one sample of a study of human T cells and chemical hapten exposure. TCRdb independently ran MiXCR on the RACE reads; one entry per CDR3 protein. The sample lists 95,000 or so distinct CDR3 sequences, approximately 10% seen once, with around 2.3% in the top ten. This specimen was whole blood, taken in connection with sensitization to the hapten diphenylcyclopropenone (DPC). These receptors all stem from a man aged 35 to 55 with alopecia areata. Some clones in this sample may be carry-over from other donors' samples. CDR3s include the opening cysteine and the closing phenylalanine or tryptophan. D genes are given only for firm matches. A clone size is listed for some rows: how often the clone was seen (once, few, many), or a class if it is expanded.

V,size,D,J,length,CDR3,DNA
TRBV7-2,many,.,TRBJ1-4,13,CASSPRRVEKLFF,TGTGCCAGCAGCCCCCGCCGGGTTGAAAAACTGTTTTTT
TRBV10-3,few,.,TRBJ2-6,16,CAIRQQGTGGANVLTF,TGTGCCATCAGGCAACAGGGAACTGGAGGGGCCAACGTCCTGACTTTC
TRBV7-2,.,TRBD2,TRBJ2-7,18,CASSLIRAGVSRPYEQYF,TGTGCCAGCAGCCTAATACGGGCGGGAGTAAGCCGACCCTACGAGCAGTACTTC
TRBV18,few,TRBD2,TRBJ2-1,15,CASSPPTTSDNEQFF,TGTGCCAGCTCACCACCGACGACTAGCGACAATGAGCAGTTCTTC
TRBV28,many,TRBD2,TRBJ2-3,18,CASSLSSGLAGQGDTQYF,TGTGCCAGCAGTTTATCTTCGGGACTAGCGGGCCAGGGGGATACGCAGTATTTT
TRBV7-9,few,.,TRBJ2-5,11,CASSAFETQYF,TGTGCCAGCAGCGCCTTTGAGACCCAGTACTTC
TRBV24-1,.,.,TRBJ2-2,14,CAAGRGTNTGELFF,TGTGCCGCAGGCCGAGGGACCAACACCGGGGAGCTGTTTTTT
TRBV24-1,many,.,TRBJ1-1,11,CATSDQGRAFF,TGTGCCACCAGTGATCAGGGGCGGGCTTTCTTT
TRBV12-3/TRBV12-4,many,TRBD2,TRBJ2-5,18,CASSQSRTSGRARETQYF,TGTGCCAGCAGTCAATCAAGGACTAGCGGGAGGGCCCGAGAGACCCAGTACTTC
TRBV3-1,.,.,TRBJ2-5,16,CASSQDPTSEQETQYF,TGTGCCAGCAGCCAAGACCCGACCTCCGAGCAAGAGACCCAGTACTTC
TRBV19,.,.,TRBJ1-5,15,CASSSQGSGNQPQHF,TGTGCCAGTAGCTCCCAGGGGTCCGGCAATCAGCCCCAGCATTTT
TRBV7-9,.,TRBD1,TRBJ1-5,14,CASSPGTGDQPQHF,TGTGCCAGCAGCCCCGGGACAGGGGACCAGCCCCAGCATTTT
TRBV6-5,.,TRBD1,TRBJ2-5,16,CASRPGQGWEGETQYF,TGTGCCAGCAGACCTGGACAGGGATGGGAAGGCGAGACCCAGTACTTC
TRBV12-3/TRBV12-4,few,.,TRBJ2-3,13,CASTLGGTDTQYF,TGTGCCAGCACCCTGGGCGGGACAGATACGCAGTATTTT
TRBV4-3,many,.,TRBJ1-4,16,CASSQVPGTWSEKLFF,TGCGCCAGCAGCCAAGTCCCCGGGACCTGGAGTGAAAAACTGTTTTTT
TRBV4-2,few,.,TRBJ1-5,15,CASSQVGGSSQPQHF,TGTGCCAGCAGCCAAGTGGGCGGGTCTAGTCAGCCCCAGCATTTT
TRBV6-1,.,TRBD1,TRBJ2-7,15,CASSEMGQGIYEQYF,TGTGCCAGCAGTGAAATGGGACAGGGGATCTACGAGCAGTACTTC
TRBV20-1,many,.,TRBJ1-1,13,CSASRWGNTEAFF,TGCAGTGCTAGCCGGTGGGGAAACACTGAAGCTTTCTTT
TRBV20-1,.,TRBD1,TRBJ2-2,14,CSAEDRVGTGELFF,TGCAGTGCCGAGGACAGGGTGGGGACCGGGGAGCTGTTTTTT
TRBV6-5,few,TRBD1,TRBJ1-2,15,CASKIDVGQGSGYTF,TGTGCCAGCAAAATTGACGTCGGACAGGGGTCTGGCTACACCTTC
TRBV3-1,few,TRBD2,TRBJ2-3,13,CASRTSGTDTQYF,TGTGCCAGCAGGACTAGCGGGACGGATACGCAGTATTTT
TRBV7-2,few,.,TRBJ2-3,16,CASSFLSGGRTDTQYF,TGTGCCAGCAGCTTCTTATCTGGAGGGCGCACAGATACGCAGTATTTT
TRBV7-2,.,.,TRBJ2-4,15,CASSPGLVGLNIQYF,TGTGCCAGCAGCCCGGGGTTGGTAGGATTAAACATTCAGTACTTC
TRBV12-3/TRBV12-4,few,.,TRBJ2-1,14,CASSLQDLYNEQFF,TGTGCCAGCAGTTTACAGGACCTCTACAATGAGCAGTTCTTC
TRBV12-3/TRBV12-4,few,TRBD1,TRBJ1-5,15,CASRRGTGGNQPQHF,TGTGCCAGCAGGCGGGGGACAGGGGGGAATCAGCCCCAGCATTTT
TRBV6-6,many,TRBD2,TRBJ2-3,16,CASSYERGVSPDTQYF,TGTGCCAGCAGTTACGAGCGGGGAGTTAGCCCAGATACGCAGTATTTT
TRBV11-2,few,.,TRBJ2-3,14,CASSLDSSSRTQYF,TGTGCCAGCAGCTTAGATTCGTCTAGCCGTACGCAGTATTTT
TRBV6-5,few,TRBD1,TRBJ2-3,15,CASSDWGQAADTQYF,TGTGCCAGCAGTGACTGGGGACAGGCTGCAGATACGCAGTATTTT
TRBV5-1,many,TRBD1,TRBJ1-2,15,CASSLWAGGRDGYTF,TGCGCCAGCAGCTTGTGGGCAGGGGGCCGGGATGGCTACACCTTC
TRBV30,few,.,TRBJ1-2,12,CAWAFTTRGYTF,TGTGCCTGGGCCTTCACAACGAGGGGCTACACCTTC
TRBV6-2/TRBV6-3,few,.,TRBJ2-3,14,CASSYDGVTDTQYF,TGTGCCAGCAGTTACGATGGGGTCACAGATACGCAGTATTTT
TRBV15,few,TRBD1,TRBJ2-4,15,CATSRETTGGNIQYF,TGTGCCACCAGCAGAGAAACGACAGGGGGAAACATTCAGTACTTC
TRBV29-1,few,.,TRBJ2-5,12,CSVADSQETQYF,TGCAGCGTCGCGGACAGCCAAGAGACCCAGTACTTC
TRBV6-1,.,.,TRBJ2-1,13,CASTEGAYNEQFF,TGTGCCAGCACAGAAGGGGCTTACAATGAGCAGTTCTTC
TRBV20-1,.,.,TRBJ2-3,14,CSARGARGTDTQYF,TGCAGTGCTAGAGGGGCCAGGGGCACAGATACGCAGTATTTT
TRBV28,.,TRBD1,TRBJ2-3,15,CASSLKVRGRNTQYF,TGTGCCAGCAGTTTAAAGGTCAGGGGGCGAAATACGCAGTATTTT
TRBV6-6,many,.,TRBJ1-5,13,CASSSGLGEPQHF,TGTGCCAGCAGCTCAGGGTTGGGTGAGCCCCAGCATTTT
TRBV14,few,.,TRBJ1-1,13,CASSISANTEAFF,TGTGCCAGCAGCATTAGCGCTAACACTGAAGCTTTCTTT
TRBV3-1,few,.,TRBJ1-6,15,CASSQGGGQNSPLHF,TGTGCCAGCAGCCAAGGGGGGGGGCAGAATTCACCCCTCCACTTT
TRBV7-2,many,TRBD2,TRBJ2-7,14,CASSSTSGSPEQYF,TGTGCCAGCAGCAGCACTAGCGGGAGCCCCGAGCAGTACTTC
TRBV6-5,many,.,TRBJ1-1,13,CASSYEQNTEAFF,TGTGCCAGCAGTTACGAGCAGAACACTGAAGCTTTCTTT
TRBV20-1,.,TRBD1,TRBJ1-5,17,CSASSGTGEEGNQPQHF,TGCAGTGCTAGCTCCGGGACAGGGGAGGAGGGCAATCAGCCCCAGCATTTT
TRBV7-7,few,TRBD2,TRBJ2-5,14,CASSDGLAGEPQYF,TGTGCTAGCAGCGACGGACTAGCGGGGGAGCCCCAGTACTTC
TRBV11-1,.,.,TRBJ2-3,16,CASSSRDTFITDTQYF,TGTGCCAGCAGCTCCCGGGACACCTTTATCACAGATACGCAGTATTTT
TRBV5-5,many,.,TRBJ1-1,14,CASSFWGRETEAFF,TGTGCCAGCAGCTTTTGGGGGCGTGAAACTGAAGCTTTCTTT
TRBV19,many,.,TRBJ1-2,13,CASKATANYGYTF,TGTGCCAGTAAGGCGACGGCTAACTATGGCTACACCTTC